This T cell receptor (beta chain) was recorded in a study of T cell repertoires in cytomegalovirus infection. As concerns this clonotype: The target antigen is unknown.

CDR1 is MNHEY, CDR2 SVGAGI, per germline. CDR3 size: 18 residues. The junction had 14 bases not matched to a gene; V was cut back by 2 bases and J by 4 bases. TCRdb re-called the reads through MiXCR, storing one row per CDR3 protein. This table holds around 900,000 distinct CDR3 sequences, 31% found once. Sequenced material: cultured CD8+ T cells from PBMCs, taken from culture after CMV antigen stimulation. The sequence derives from a human donor in good health (CMV status not recorded). Some clones in this sample may be carry-over from other donors' samples. The chain joins TRBV6-5 to TRBJ2-3, with 8 nucleotides matching TRBD1. In nucleotides, the CDR3 is TGTGCCAGCAGTTACAGCCCTGACAGGGGCCCCCAGGCAGATACGCAGTATTTT. It translates to CASSYSPDRGPQADTQYF.